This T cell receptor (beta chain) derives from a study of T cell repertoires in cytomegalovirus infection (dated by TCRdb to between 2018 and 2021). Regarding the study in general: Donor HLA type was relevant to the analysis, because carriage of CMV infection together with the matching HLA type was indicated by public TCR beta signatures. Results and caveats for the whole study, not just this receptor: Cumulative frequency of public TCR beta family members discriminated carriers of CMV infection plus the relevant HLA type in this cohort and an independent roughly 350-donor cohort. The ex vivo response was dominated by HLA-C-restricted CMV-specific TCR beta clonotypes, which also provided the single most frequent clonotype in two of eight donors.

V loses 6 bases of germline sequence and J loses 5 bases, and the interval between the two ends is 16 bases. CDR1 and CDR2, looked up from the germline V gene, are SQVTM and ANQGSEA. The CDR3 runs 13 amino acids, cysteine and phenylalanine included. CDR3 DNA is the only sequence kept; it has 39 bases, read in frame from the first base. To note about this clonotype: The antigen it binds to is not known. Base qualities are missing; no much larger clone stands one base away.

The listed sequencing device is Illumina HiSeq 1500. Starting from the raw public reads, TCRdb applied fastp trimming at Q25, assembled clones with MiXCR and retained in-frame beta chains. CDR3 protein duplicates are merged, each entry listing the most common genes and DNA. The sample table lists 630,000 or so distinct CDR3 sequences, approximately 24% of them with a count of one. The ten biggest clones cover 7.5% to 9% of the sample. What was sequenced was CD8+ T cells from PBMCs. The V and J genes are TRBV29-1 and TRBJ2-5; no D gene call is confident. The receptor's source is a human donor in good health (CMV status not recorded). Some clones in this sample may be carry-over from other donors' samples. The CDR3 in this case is CSVNSHPMETQYF. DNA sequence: TGCAGCGTGAACAGCCACCCAATGGAGACCCAGTACTTC. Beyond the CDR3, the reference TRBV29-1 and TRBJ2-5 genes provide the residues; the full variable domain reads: SAVISQKPSRDICQRGTSLTIQCQVDSQVTMMFWYRQQPGQSLTLIATANQGSEATYESGFVIDKFPISRPNLTFSTLTVSNMSPEDSSIYLCSVNSHPMETQYFGPGTRLLVL.